This TCR beta chain was profiled in a study of CD8+CD57+ T cells in acquired aplastic anemia. Findings of the study overall: The number of CD8+ CDR3 sequences shared by patients and controls was around 30.

In the case of this clonotype: The target antigen is unknown.

For sequencing, patients were chosen who had shown expansion of CD8+CD57+ cells by flow cytometry. In all patients, the disease was severe acquired aplastic anemia. Per germline, CDR1 SEHNR and CDR2 FQNEAQ (reference sequence). The CDR3 spans 15 residues. Trimming removed 6 bases from V and 6 bases from J, with 21 bases in between. Using genomic DNA as the template, TCR beta VDJ and CDR3 profiling was carried out. A single record per CDR3 protein comes from TCRdb applying MiXCR to the reads. The table shows under 250,000 distinct CDR3 sequences, with about 62% occurring only once. The receptor's source is a human donor with aplastic anemia. J is TRBJ2-7 and V is TRBV7-9, with D hard to call. The specimen sequenced was sorted CD4+, CD8+, or CD8+CD57+ T cells (not recorded which) from PBMCs. The CDR3 DNA reads TGTGCCAGCAGTCTCTCTCAAGGAACCCACCGCGAGCAGTACTTC. Translation gives CASSLSQGTHREQYF. The complete variable domain, with remaining parts taken from reference TRBV7-9 and TRBJ2-7, reads DTGVSQNPRHKITKRGQNVTFRCDPISEHNRLYWYRQTLGQGPEFLTYFQNEAQLEKSRLLSDRFSAERPKGSFSTLEIQRTEQGDSAMYLCASSLSQGTHREQYFGPGTRLTVT.